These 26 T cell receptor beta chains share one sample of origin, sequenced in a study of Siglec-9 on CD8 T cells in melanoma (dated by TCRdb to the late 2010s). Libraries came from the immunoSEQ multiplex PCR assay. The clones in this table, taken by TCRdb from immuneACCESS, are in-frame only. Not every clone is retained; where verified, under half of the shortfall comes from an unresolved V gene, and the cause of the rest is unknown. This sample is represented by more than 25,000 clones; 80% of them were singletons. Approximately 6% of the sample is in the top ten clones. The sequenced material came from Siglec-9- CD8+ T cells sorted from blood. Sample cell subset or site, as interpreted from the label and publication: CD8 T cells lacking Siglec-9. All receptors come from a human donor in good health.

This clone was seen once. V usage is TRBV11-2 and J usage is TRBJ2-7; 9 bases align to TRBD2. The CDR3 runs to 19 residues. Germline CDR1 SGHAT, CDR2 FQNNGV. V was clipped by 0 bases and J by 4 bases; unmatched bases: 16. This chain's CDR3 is CASSLDPPLGSGGSYEQYV. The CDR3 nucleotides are TGTGCCAGCAGCTTAGATCCCCCGCTGGGTAGCGGGGGTTCTTACGAGCAGTACGTC.

The CDR3 loop reads CASSLTAGGPHEQYV. In DNA, the CDR3 is TGTGCCAGCAGTTTAACAGCGGGAGGGCCCCACGAGCAGTACGTC. This chain links TRBV27 with TRBJ2-7; 10 nucleotides line up with TRBD2. V gave up 2 bases and J gave up 5 bases; unmatched junction bases: 6. Germline V gene data show CDR1 as MNHEY and CDR2 as SMNVEV (reference sequence). This CDR3 comprises 15 residues.

The CDR3 bases are TGTGCCAGTAGCGTCACGGGGGGAGCTTTCTTT. This translates into CASSVTGGAFF. This rearrangement joins TRBV19 to TRBJ1-1; possibly TRBD1 for D (5 bases). V was shortened by 6 bases and J by 10 bases, with 12 bases between the two germline ends. This CDR3 is built from 11 residues. The germline CDR1 and CDR2 sequences are LNHDA and SQIVND (reference sequence).

The CDR3 DNA reads as TGCGCCAGCAGCCAAACAGGGATTCCCTATAATTCACCCCTCCACTTT. Residues: CASSQTGIPYNSPLHF. The chain links TRBV4-1 to TRBJ1-6, with D maybe TRBD1 (6 bases). The CDR3 consists of 16 residues. Per the germline V gene, CDR1 is MGHRA and CDR2 is YSYEKL. The V gene lost 2 bases and the J gene lost 2 bases, with 10 bases spanning the gap.

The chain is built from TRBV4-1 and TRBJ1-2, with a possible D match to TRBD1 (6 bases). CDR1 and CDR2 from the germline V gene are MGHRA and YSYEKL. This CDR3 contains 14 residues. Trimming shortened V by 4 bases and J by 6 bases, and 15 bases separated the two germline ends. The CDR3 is CASSPATGSDGYTF. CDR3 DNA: TGCGCCAGCAGCCCCGCTACAGGGTCTGATGGCTACACCTTC.

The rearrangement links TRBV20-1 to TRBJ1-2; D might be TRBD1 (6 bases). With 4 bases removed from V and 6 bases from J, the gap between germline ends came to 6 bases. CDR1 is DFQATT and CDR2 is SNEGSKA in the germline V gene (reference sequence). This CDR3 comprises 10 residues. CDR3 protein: CSATGDGYTF. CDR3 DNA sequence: TGCAGTGCTACAGGGGATGGCTACACCTTC.

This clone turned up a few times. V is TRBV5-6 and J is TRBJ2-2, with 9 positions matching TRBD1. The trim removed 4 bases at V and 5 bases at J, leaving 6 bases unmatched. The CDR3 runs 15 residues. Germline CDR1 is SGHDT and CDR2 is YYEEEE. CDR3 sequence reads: CASSPGQGWTGELFF. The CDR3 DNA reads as TGTGCCAGCAGCCCCGGACAGGGGTGGACCGGGGAGCTGTTTTTT.

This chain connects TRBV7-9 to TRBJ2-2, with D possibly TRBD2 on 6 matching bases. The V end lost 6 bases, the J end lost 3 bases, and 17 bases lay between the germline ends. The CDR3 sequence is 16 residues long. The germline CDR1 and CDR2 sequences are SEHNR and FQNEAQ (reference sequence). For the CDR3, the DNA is TGTGCCAGCAGTCCCTCCTGGGGGGTGGACACCGGGGAGCTGTTTTTT. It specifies CASSPSWGVDTGELFF.

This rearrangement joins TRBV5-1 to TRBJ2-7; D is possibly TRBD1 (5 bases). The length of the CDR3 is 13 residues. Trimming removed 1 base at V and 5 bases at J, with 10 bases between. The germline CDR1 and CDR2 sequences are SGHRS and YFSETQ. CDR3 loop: CASSLTGFHEQYF. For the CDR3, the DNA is TGCGCCAGCAGCTTGACAGGCTTCCACGAGCAGTACTTC. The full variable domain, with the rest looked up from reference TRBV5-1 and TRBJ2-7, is KAGVTQTPRYLIKTRGQQVTLSCSPISGHRSVSWYQQTPGQGLQFLFEYFSETQRNKGNFPGRFSGRQFSNSRSEMNVSTLELGDSALYLCASSLTGFHEQYFGPGTRLTVT.

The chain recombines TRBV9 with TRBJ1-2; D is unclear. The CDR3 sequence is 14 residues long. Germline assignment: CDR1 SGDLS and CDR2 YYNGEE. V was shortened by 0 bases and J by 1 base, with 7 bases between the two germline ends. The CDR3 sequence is CASSVEDGNYGYTF. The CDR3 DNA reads TGTGCCAGCAGCGTAGAGGACGGTAACTATGGCTACACCTTC. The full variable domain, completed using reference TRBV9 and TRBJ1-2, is DSGVTQTPKHLITATGQRVTLRCSPRSGDLSVYWYQQSLDQGLQFLIQYYNGEERAKGNILERFSAQQFPDLHSELNLSSLELGDSALYFCASSVEDGNYGYTFGSGTRLTVV.

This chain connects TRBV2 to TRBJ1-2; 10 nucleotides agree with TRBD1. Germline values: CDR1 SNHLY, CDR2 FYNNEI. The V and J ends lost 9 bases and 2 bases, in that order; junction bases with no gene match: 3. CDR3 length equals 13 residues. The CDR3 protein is CARSDRGNYGYTF. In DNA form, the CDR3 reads TGTGCCAGATCGGACAGGGGGAACTATGGCTACACCTTC.

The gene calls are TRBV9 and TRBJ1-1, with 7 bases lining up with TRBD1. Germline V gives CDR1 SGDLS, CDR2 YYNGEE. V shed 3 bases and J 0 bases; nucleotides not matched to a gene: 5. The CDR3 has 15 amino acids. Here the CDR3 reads CASSEGTALNTEAFF. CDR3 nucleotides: TGTGCCAGCAGCGAGGGGACAGCTTTGAACACTGAAGCTTTCTTT. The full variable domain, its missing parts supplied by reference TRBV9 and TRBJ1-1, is DSGVTQTPKHLITATGQRVTLRCSPRSGDLSVYWYQQSLDQGLQFLIQYYNGEERAKGNILERFSAQQFPDLHSELNLSSLELGDSALYFCASSEGTALNTEAFFGQGTRLTVV.

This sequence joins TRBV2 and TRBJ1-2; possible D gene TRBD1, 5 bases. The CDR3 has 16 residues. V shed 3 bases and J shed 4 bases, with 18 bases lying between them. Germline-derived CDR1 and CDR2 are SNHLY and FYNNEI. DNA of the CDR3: TGTGCCAGCAGTGATTGGGGGTCGTGGCACTCCTATGGCTACACCTTC. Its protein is CASSDWGSWHSYGYTF.

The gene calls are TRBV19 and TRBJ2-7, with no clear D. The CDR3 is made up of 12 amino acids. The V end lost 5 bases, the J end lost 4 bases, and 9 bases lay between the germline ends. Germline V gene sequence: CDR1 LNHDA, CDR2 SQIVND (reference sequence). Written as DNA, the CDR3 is TGTGCCAGTAGTCCCCATCCGTACGAGCAGTACTTC. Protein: CASSPHPYEQYF.

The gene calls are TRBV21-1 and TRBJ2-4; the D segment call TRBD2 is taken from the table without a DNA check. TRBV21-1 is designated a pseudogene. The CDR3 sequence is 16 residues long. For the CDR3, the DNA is TGTGCCAGCAGCAAATTGAGCGGTCTAGCCAAAAACATTCAGTACTTC. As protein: CASSKLSGLAKNIQYF.

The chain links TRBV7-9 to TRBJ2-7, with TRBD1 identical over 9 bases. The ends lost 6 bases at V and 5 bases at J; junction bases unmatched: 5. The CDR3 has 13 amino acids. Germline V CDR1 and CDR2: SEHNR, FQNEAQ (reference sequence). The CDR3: CASRTGGGHEQYF. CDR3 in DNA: TGTGCCAGCAGGACAGGGGGAGGTCACGAGCAGTACTTC.

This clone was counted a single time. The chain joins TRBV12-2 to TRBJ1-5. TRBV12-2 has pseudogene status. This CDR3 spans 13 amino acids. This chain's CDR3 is CASRFLADQPQHF. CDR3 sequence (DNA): TGTGCAAGTCGCTTTCTTGCTGATCAGCCCCAGCATTTT.

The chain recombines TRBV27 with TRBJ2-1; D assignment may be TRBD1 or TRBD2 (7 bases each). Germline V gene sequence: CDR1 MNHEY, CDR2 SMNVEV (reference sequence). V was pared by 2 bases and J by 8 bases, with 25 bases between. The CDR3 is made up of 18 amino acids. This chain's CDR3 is CASSLPPGEGVGTDEQFF. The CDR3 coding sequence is TGTGCCAGCAGTTTACCTCCCGGGGAGGGAGTGGGGACAGATGAGCAGTTCTTC.

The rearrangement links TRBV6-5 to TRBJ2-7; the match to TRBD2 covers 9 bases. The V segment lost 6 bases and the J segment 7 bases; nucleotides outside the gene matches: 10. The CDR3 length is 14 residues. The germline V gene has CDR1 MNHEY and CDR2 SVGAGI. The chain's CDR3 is CASSPGTSPGEQYF. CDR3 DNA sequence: TGTGCCAGCAGCCCCGGGACTAGCCCGGGGGAGCAGTACTTC.

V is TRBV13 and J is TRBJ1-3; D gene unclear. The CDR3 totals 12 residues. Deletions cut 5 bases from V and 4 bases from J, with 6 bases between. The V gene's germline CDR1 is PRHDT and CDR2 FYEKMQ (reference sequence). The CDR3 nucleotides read TGTGCCAGCAGCCCCCGAGGAAACACCATATATTTT. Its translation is CASSPRGNTIYF.

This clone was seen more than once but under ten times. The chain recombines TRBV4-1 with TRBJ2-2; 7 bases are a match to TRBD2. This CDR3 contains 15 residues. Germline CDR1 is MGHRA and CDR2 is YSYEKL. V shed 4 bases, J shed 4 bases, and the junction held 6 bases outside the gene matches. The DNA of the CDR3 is TGCGCCAGCAGCCGGTCGGGGGGTCTCACCGGGGAGCTGTTTTTT. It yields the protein CASSRSGGLTGELFF.

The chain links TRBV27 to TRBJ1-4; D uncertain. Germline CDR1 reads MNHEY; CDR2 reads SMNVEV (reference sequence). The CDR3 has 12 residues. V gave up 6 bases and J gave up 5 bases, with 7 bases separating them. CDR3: CASRSPNEKLFF. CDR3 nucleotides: TGTGCCAGCAGATCTCCAAATGAAAAACTGTTTTTT.

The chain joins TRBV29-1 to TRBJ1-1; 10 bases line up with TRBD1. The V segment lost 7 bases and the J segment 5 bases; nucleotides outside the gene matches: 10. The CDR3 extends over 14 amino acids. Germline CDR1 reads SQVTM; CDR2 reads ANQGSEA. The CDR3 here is CSGKSDRGTTEAFF. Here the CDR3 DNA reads TGCAGCGGCAAATCGGACAGGGGGACTACTGAAGCTTTCTTT.

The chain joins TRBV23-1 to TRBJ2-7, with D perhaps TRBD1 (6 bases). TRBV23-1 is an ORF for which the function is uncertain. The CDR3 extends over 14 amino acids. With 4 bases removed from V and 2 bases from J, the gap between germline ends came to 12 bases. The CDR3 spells CASSLGGKTYEQYV. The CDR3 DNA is TGCGCCAGCAGTCTAGGGGGAAAGACCTACGAGCAGTACGTC.

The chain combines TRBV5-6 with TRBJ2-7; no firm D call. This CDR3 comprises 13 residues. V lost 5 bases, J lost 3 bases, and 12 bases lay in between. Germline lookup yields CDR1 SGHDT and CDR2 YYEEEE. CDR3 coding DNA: TGTGCCAGCAGTCCCGGGTCCTACTACGAGCAGTACTTC. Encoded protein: CASSPGSYYEQYF.

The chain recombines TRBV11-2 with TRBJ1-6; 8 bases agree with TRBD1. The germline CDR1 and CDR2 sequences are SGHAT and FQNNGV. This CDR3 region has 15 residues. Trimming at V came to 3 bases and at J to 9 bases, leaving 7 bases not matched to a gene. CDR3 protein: CASSFLGTGRSPLHF. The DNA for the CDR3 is TGTGCCAGCAGCTTTTTGGGGACAGGACGTTCACCCCTCCACTTT.